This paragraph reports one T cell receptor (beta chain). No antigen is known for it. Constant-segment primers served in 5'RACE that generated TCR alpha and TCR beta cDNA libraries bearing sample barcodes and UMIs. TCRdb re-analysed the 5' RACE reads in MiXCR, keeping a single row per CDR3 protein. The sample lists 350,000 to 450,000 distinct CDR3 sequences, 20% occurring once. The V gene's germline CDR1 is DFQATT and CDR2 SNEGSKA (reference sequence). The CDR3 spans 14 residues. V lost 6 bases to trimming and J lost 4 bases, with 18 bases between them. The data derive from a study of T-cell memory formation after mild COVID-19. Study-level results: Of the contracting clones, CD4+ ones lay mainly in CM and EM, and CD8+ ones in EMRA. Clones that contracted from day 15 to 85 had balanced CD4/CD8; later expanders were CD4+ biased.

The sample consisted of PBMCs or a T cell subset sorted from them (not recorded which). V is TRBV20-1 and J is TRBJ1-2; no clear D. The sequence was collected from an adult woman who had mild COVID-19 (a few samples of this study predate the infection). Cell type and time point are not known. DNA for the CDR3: TGCAGTGCCCCCAGGACTCCTTCCTCCTATGGCTACACCTTC. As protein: CSAPRTPSSYGYTF.